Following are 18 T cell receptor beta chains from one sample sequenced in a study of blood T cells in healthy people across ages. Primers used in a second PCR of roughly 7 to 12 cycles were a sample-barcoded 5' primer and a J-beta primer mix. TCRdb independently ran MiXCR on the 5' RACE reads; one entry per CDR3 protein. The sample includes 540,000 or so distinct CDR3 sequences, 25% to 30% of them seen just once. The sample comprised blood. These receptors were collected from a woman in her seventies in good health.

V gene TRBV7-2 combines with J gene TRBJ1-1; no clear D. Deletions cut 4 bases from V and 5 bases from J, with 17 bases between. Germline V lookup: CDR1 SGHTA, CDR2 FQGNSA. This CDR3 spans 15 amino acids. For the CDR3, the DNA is TGTGCCAGCAGCTCGCAGACCGGGATGCGGACTGAAGCTTTCTTT. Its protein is CASSSQTGMRTEAFF.

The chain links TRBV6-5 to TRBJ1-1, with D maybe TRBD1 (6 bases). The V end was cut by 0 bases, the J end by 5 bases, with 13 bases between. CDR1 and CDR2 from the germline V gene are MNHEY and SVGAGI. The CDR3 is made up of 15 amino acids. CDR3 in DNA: TGTGCCAGCAGTTACTCACGGGGGGCCTTTACTGAAGCTTTCTTT. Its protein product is CASSYSRGAFTEAFF.

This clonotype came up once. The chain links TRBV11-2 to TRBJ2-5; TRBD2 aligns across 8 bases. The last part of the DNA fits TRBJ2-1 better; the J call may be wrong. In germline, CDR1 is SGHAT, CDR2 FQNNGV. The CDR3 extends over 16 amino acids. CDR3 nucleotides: TGTGCCAGCAGCTTAAATTCGGAGGGACTAGTCTATGAGCAGTTCTTC. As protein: CASSLNSEGLVYEQFF.

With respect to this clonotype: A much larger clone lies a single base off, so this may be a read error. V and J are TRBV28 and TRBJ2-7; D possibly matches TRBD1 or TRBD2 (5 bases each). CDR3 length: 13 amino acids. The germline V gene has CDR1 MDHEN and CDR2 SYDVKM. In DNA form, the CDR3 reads TGTGCCGGCAGTTTCGGGGCGACCTACGAGCAGTACTTC. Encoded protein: CAGSFGATYEQYF.

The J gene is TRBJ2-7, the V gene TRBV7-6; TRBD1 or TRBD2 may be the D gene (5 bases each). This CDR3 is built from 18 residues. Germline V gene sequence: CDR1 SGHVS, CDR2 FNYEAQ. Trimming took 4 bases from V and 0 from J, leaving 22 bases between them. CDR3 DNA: TGTGCCAGCAGCTCCCCCCTTGCCCAGGGAGTTGGCTCCTACGAGCAGTACTTC. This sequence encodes CASSSPLAQGVGSYEQYF.

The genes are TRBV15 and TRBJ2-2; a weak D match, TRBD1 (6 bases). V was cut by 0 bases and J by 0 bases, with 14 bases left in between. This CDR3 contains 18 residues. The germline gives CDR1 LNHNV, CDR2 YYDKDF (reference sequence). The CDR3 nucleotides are TGTGCCACCAGCAGAGATTGGGGGCCCCTCGCGAACACCGGGGAGCTGTTTTTT. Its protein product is CATSRDWGPLANTGELFF.

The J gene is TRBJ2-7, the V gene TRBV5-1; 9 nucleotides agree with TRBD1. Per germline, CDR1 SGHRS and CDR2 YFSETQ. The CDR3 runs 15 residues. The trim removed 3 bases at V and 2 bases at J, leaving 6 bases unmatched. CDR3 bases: TGCGCCAGCAGCTCACAACGGGACAGGGCCTACGAGCAGTACTTC. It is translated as CASSSQRDRAYEQYF.

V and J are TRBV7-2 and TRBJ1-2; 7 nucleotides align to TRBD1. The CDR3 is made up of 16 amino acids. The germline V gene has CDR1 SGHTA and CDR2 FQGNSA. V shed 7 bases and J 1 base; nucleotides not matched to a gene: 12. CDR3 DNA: TGTGCCAGCACCTCATCCATACAGGGGCTTAACTATGGCTACACCTTC. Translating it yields CASTSSIQGLNYGYTF.

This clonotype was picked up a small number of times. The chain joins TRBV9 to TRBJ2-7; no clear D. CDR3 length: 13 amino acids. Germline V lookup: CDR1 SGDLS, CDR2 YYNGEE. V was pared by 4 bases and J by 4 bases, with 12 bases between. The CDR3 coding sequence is TGTGCCAGCAGCCCCTCCCCCGGGTACGAGCAGTACTTC. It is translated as CASSPSPGYEQYF.

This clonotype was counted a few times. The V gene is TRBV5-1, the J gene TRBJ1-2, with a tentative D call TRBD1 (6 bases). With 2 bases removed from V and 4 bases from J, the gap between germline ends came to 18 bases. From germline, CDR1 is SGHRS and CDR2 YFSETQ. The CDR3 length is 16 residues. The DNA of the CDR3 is TGCGCCAGCAGCTTAGTGACAGGCCCCTCTTTCTATGGCTACACCTTC. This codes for CASSLVTGPSFYGYTF. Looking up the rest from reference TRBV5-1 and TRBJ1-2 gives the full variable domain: KAGVTQTPRYLIKTRGQQVTLSCSPISGHRSVSWYQQTPGQGLQFLFEYFSETQRNKGNFPGRFSGRQFSNSRSEMNVSTLELGDSALYLCASSLVTGPSFYGYTFGSGTRLTVV.

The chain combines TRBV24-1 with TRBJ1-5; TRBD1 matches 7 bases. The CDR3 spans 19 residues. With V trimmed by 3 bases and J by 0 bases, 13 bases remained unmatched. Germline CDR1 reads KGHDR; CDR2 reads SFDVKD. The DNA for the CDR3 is TGTGCCACCAGTGATCCTAGCTATGAAAGGGGGCCTAGCAATCAGCCCCAGCATTTT. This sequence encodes CATSDPSYERGPSNQPQHF.

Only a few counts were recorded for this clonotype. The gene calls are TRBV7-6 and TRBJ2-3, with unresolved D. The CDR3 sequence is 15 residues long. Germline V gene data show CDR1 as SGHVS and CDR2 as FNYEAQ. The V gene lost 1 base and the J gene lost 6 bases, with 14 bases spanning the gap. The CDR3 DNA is TGTGCCAGCAGCTTAGTTGGCGCCCGAAGGGATACGCAGTATTTT. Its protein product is CASSLVGARRDTQYF.

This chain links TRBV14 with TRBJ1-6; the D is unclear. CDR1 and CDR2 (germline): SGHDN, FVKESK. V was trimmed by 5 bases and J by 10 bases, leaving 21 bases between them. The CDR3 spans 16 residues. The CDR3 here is CASSSLEGKAESPLHF. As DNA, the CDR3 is TGTGCCAGCAGCAGCTTAGAAGGGAAGGCGGAATCACCCCTCCACTTT.

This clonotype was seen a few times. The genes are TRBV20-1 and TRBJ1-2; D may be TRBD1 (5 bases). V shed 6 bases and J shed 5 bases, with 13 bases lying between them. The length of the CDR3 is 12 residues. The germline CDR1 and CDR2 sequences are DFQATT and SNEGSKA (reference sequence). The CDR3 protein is CSANDRTYGYTF. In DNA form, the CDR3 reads TGCAGTGCGAACGACAGAACTTATGGCTACACCTTC.

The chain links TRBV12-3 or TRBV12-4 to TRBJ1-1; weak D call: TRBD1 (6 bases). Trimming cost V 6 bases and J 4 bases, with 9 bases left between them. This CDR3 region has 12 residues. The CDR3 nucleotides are TGTGCCAGCAGCCAGGGGATCACTGAAGCTTTCTTT. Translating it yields CASSQGITEAFF.

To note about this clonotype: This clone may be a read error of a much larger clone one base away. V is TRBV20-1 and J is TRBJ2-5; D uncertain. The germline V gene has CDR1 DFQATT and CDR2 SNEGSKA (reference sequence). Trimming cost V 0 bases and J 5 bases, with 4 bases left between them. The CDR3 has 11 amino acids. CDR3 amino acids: CSARDGETQYF. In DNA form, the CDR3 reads TGCAGTGCTAGAGATGGGGAGACCCAGTACTTC.

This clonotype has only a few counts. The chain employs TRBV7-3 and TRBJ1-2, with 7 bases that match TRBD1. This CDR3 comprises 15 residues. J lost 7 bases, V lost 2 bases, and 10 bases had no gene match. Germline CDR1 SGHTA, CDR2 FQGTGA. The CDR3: CASSLQGGDVGGYTF. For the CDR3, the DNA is TGTGCCAGCAGCTTACAGGGGGGGGACGTGGGTGGCTACACCTTC.

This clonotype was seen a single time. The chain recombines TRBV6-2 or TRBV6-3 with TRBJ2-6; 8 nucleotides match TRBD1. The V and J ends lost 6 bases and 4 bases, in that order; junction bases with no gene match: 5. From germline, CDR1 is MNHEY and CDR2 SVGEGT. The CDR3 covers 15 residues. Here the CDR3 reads CASSPRGLGANVLTF. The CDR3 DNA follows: TGTGCCAGCAGCCCCAGGGGGCTCGGGGCCAACGTCCTGACTTTC.